These T cell receptor beta chains were read from a single sample in a study of shared clonotypes between healthy human individuals. Profiled with immunoSEQ multiplex PCR; TCRdb holds only in-frame clones, not every one. Among approximately 640,000 clones, less than 95% were seen once, and the ten largest hold 34%. Material for sequencing was memory CD8+ T cells from PBMCs. All receptors come from a young man in good health. Some clones in this sample may be carry-over from other donors' samples. The CDR3 runs from the conserved cysteine through the conserved F or W. The D gene is left open where the match is weak. Some rows mark clone size as missing; the rest say once, few, many or name a class of expanded clone.

d_call	v_call	j_call	clone_size	cdr3_aa	cdr3_nt
-	TRBV11-2	TRBJ2-1	-	CASSLDFGQGVYNEQFF	TGTGCCAGCAGCTTAGATTTCGGGCAGGGTGTCTACAATGAGCAGTTCTTC
-	TRBV28	TRBJ1-1	-	CASSTAALEAFF	TGTGCCAGCAGTACAGCGGCCCTTGAAGCTTTCTTT
-	TRBV7-9	TRBJ2-7	-	CASSPTGDRPYEQYF	TGTGCCAGCAGCCCTACTGGGGACCGTCCCTACGAGCAGTACTTC
TRBD2	TRBV5-1	TRBJ2-1	-	CASSSWTSGSSYNEQFF	TGCGCCAGCAGCTCGTGGACTAGCGGGAGCTCCTACAATGAGCAGTTCTTC
-	TRBV30	TRBJ1-1	few	CAWSVGAVEAFF	TGTGCCTGGAGTGTTGGGGCAGTTGAAGCTTTCTTT
-	TRBV10-2	TRBJ2-7	-	CASVKAEKNSYEQYF	TGCGCCAGCGTCAAGGCGGAAAAGAACTCCTACGAGCAGTACTTC
-	TRBV27	TRBJ2-5	-	CASSLSWPETQYF	TGTGCCAGCAGTTTATCGTGGCCAGAGACCCAGTACTTC
-	TRBV10-3	TRBJ1-6	-	CAIAYPRGNSPLHF	TGTGCCATCGCCTACCCCAGGGGTAATTCACCCCTCCACTTT
TRBD2	TRBV2	TRBJ2-7	-	CASRASGRSQGFYEQYF	TGTGCCAGCAGGGCTAGCGGGAGGTCTCAAGGATTCTACGAGCAGTACTTC
-	TRBV5-4	TRBJ2-3	-	CASSTTSTDTQYF	TGTGCCAGCAGCACCACTAGCACAGATACGCAGTATTTT
-	TRBV10-2	TRBJ2-7	-	CASSEDLATTYEQYF	TGCGCCAGCAGTGAGGATCTAGCGACCACCTACGAGCAGTACTTC
-	TRBV29-1	TRBJ1-1	few	CSVWGMNTEAFF	TGCAGCGTGTGGGGTATGAACACTGAAGCTTTCTTT
-	TRBV14	TRBJ1-1	few	CASSPVQGRTEAFF	TGTGCCAGCAGCCCTGTGCAGGGAAGGACTGAAGCTTTCTTT
-	TRBV6-6	TRBJ2-7	-	CASSFRYSDEQYF	TGTGCCAGCAGTTTCCGGTATTCGGACGAGCAGTACTTC
-	TRBV9	TRBJ1-1	-	CASSVVWNTEAFF	TGTGCCAGCAGCGTAGTTTGGAACACTGAAGCTTTCTTT
-	TRBV25-1	TRBJ1-4	-	CAGSELGGTNEKLFF	TGTGCCGGCAGTGAACTAGGGGGAACTAATGAAAAACTGTTTTTT
-	TRBV6-4	TRBJ2-7	-	CASIRAGCSYEQYF	TGTGCCAGCATAAGGGCGGGCTGCTCCTACGAGCAGTACTTC
-	TRBV9	TRBJ1-1	-	CASSVGVAALNTEAFF	TGTGCCAGCAGCGTAGGGGTGGCAGCCTTGAACACTGAAGCTTTCTTT
TRBD2	TRBV28	TRBJ2-1	-	CASSFLADHINEQFF	TGTGCCAGCAGTTTTCTAGCGGACCACATCAATGAGCAGTTCTTC
-	TRBV12-5	TRBJ2-7	-	CASAEGHPSGEQYF	TGTGCTAGTGCCGAGGGACACCCCTCTGGCGAGCAGTACTTC
-	TRBV18	TRBJ2-7	-	CASSPGISYEQYF	TGTGCCAGCTCACCGGGGATCTCCTACGAGCAGTACTTC
TRBD2	TRBV9	TRBJ2-5	-	CASSPQGGPLETQYF	TGTGCCAGCAGCCCCCAGGGAGGGCCCCTAGAGACCCAGTACTTC
-	TRBV29-1	TRBJ1-2	once	CSVLAWVNYGYTF	TGCAGCGTTTTGGCGTGGGTCAACTATGGCTACACCTTC
-	TRBV27	TRBJ2-7	-	CASSRGDSYEQYF	TGTGCCAGCAGTCGGGGAGACTCCTACGAGCAGTACTTC
-	TRBV10-3	TRBJ1-1	few	CAITRGGTEAFF	TGTGCCATCACGCGGGGCGGGACTGAAGCTTTCTTT
-	TRBV7-2	TRBJ2-3	-	CASSLSPLRTSSTDTQYF	TGTGCCAGCAGCTTAAGTCCCCTGCGGACCTCTAGCACAGATACGCAGTATTTT
-	TRBV10-3	TRBJ1-5	-	CAIGGIGVSFYSNQPQHF	TGTGCCATCGGGGGGATAGGGGTAAGTTTCTATAGCAATCAGCCCCAGCATTTT
-	TRBV6-5	TRBJ2-3	-	CASSYEGSSTDTQYF	TGTGCCAGCAGTTACGAAGGTTCTAGCACAGATACGCAGTATTTT
-	TRBV9	TRBJ2-3	once	CASSAPTASTDTQYF	TGTGCCAGCAGCGCCCCGACGGCTAGCACAGATACGCAGTATTTT
TRBD1	TRBV11-2	TRBJ1-2	-	CASSFQGTGNYGYTF	TGTGCCAGCAGCTTTCAGGGGACAGGGAACTATGGCTACACCTTC
TRBD2	TRBV6-5	TRBJ2-1	-	CASSYGLAFRNEQFF	TGTGCCAGCAGTTACGGACTAGCGTTTCGGAATGAGCAGTTCTTC
TRBD1	TRBV4-1	TRBJ1-2	-	CASSQPGTELGGYTF	TGCGCCAGCAGCCAACCCGGGACAGAATTAGGGGGCTACACCTTC
TRBD2	TRBV6-6	TRBJ2-3	-	CASTLTSGITDTQYF	TGTGCCAGCACTCTAACTAGCGGGATCACAGATACGCAGTATTTT
-	TRBV27	TRBJ1-1	few	CASSPDWAAEAFF	TGTGCCAGCAGTCCTGACTGGGCAGCCGAAGCTTTCTTT
-	TRBV9	TRBJ2-1	-	CASSVKRDTRYNEQFF	TGTGCCAGCAGCGTAAAACGGGACACGCGGTACAATGAGCAGTTCTTC
-	TRBV28	TRBJ2-7	-	CASSLRGREQYF	TGTGCCAGCAGTTTACGGGGGCGCGAGCAGTACTTC
TRBD2	TRBV30	TRBJ2-7	-	CAWAPGLMTAEQYF	TGTGCCTGGGCCCCGGGACTAATGACTGCAGAGCAGTACTTC
-	TRBV9	TRBJ2-7	-	CASSVAGSHEEQYF	TGTGCCAGCAGCGTAGCTGGCTCACATGAGGAGCAGTACTTC
-	TRBV25-1	TRBJ1-5	-	CASSGLPDSPNQPQHF	TGTGCCAGCAGTGGACTCCCGGATTCACCTAATCAGCCCCAGCATTTT
TRBD1	TRBV9	TRBJ1-1	-	CASSSEGAQVTEAFF	TGTGCCAGCAGCTCGGAGGGGGCGCAGGTCACTGAAGCTTTCTTT
TRBD2	TRBV5-1	TRBJ2-1	-	CASRPGLGERIYNEQFF	TGCGCCAGCAGACCCGGACTAGGTGAGCGAATCTACAATGAGCAGTTCTTC
-	TRBV27	TRBJ2-7	-	CASSGAPYEQYF	TGTGCCAGCAGTGGGGCTCCCTACGAGCAGTACTTC
TRBD1	TRBV19	TRBJ1-1	-	CASSSRQGAAEAFF	TGTGCCAGTAGTTCCCGGCAGGGGGCCGCTGAAGCTTTCTTT
-	TRBV5-4	TRBJ2-3	-	CASSDPADTQYF	TGTGCCAGCAGCGATCCAGCAGATACGCAGTATTTT
-	TRBV7-3	TRBJ2-1	-	CASSPPPGTHYNEQFF	TGTGCCAGCAGCCCACCCCCCGGAACCCATTACAATGAGCAGTTCTTC
TRBD1	TRBV28	TRBJ2-7	-	CASGGTGGSYEQYF	TGTGCCAGCGGCGGGACAGGGGGATCGTACGAGCAGTACTTC